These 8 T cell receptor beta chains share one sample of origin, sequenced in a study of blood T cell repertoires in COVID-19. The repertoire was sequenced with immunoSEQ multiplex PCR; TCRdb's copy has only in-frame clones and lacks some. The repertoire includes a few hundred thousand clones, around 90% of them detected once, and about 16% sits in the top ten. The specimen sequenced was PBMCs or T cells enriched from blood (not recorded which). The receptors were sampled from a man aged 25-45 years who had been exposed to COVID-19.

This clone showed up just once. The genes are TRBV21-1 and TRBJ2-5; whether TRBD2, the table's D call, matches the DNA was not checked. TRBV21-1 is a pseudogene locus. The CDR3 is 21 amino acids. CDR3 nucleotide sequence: TGTGCCAGCAGCAAAGACCAGAAGCGGGGGACTCCTGCTACTATGGGGGAGACCCAGTACTTC. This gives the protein CASSKDQKRGTPATMGETQYF.

In DNA form, the CDR3 reads TGTGCCAGCAGCTTAGTCGGGTCAGGGGATCTTCAAGAGACCCAGTACTTC. Its protein is CASSLVGSGDLQETQYF. V usage is TRBV11-2 and J usage is TRBJ2-5, with D tentatively TRBD1 (6 bases). CDR1 is SGHAT and CDR2 is FQNNGV in the germline V gene. V lost 1 base and J 2 bases, leaving 17 bases between the germline ends. The CDR3 sequence is 17 residues long.

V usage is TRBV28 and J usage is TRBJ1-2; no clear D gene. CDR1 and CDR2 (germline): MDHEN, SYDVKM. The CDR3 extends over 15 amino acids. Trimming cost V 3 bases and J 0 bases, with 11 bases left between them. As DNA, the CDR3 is TGTGCCAGCAGTTTGTCCGGACTAACTAACTATGGCTACACCTTC. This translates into CASSLSGLTNYGYTF.

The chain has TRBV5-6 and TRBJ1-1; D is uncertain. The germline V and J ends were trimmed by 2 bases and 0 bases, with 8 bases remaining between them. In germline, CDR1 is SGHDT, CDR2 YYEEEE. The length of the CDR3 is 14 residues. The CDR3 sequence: CASSFGPLNTEAFF. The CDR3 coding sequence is TGTGCCAGCAGCTTCGGTCCCTTGAACACTGAAGCTTTCTTT.

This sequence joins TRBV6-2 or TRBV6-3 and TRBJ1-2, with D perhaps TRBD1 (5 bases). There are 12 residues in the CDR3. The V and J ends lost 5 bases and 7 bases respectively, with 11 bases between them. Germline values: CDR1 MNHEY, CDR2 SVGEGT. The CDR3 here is CASSDLGGGYTF. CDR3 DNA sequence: TGTGCCAGCAGTGACCTCGGGGGTGGCTACACCTTC.

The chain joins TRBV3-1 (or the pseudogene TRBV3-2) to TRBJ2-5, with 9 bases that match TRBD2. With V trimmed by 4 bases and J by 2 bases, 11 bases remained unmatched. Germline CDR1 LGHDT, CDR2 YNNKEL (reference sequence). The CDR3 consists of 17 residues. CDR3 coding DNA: TGTGCCAGCAGCCGGGATTTTAGCGGGGGCCCTCAAGAGACCCAGTACTTC. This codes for CASSRDFSGGPQETQYF.

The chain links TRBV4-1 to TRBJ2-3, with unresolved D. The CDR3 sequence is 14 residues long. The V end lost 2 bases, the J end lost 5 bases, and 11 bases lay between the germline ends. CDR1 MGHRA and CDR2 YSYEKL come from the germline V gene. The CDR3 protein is CASSQLVSGDTQYF. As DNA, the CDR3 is TGCGCCAGCAGCCAATTGGTCTCCGGAGATACGCAGTATTTT.

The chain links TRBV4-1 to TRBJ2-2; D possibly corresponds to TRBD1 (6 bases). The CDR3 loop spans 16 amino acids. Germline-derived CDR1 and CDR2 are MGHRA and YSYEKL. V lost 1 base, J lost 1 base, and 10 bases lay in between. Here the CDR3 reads CASSQAGRGNTGELFF. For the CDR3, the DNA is TGCGCCAGCAGCCAAGCCGGCAGGGGGAACACCGGGGAGCTGTTTTTT.